This T cell receptor (beta chain) was retrieved from a study of T-cell reconstitution after alpha-beta-depleted transplantation in children. Preparation of the TCRbeta library used unique molecular identifiers. TCRdb reanalysed the PCR reads using MiXCR and keeps one entry per CDR3 protein. The sample holds some 500,000 distinct CDR3 sequences, approximately 30% seen once. This CDR3 contains 14 residues. The germline V gene encodes CDR1 SGHRS and CDR2 YFSETQ. J lost 0 bases, V lost 6 bases, and 2 bases had no gene match. This material consisted of PBMCs from the stem cell graft donor, taken from the stem cell graft. The source of this sequence is a human donor who donated a stem cell graft to a child with aplastic anemia. This chain connects TRBV5-1 to TRBJ2-2, with 7 bases aligning to TRBD2. As DNA, the CDR3 is TGCGCCAGCAAAGCGGGACCGAACACCGGGGAGCTGTTTTTT. Translated, it gives CASKAGPNTGELFF.